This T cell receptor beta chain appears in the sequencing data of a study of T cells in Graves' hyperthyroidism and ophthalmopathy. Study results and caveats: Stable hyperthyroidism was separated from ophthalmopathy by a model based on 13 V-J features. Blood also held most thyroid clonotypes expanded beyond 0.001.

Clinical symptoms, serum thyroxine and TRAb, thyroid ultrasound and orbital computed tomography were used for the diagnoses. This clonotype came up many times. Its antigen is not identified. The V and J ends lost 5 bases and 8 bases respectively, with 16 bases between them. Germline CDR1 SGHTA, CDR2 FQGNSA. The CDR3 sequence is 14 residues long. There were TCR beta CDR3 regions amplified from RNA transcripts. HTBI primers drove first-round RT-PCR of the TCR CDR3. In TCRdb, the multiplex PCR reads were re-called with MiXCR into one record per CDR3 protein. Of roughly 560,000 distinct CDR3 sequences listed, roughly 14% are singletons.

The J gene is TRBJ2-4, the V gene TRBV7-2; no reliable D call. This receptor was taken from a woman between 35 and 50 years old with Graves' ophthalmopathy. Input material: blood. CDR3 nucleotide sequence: TGTGCCAGCAGCCCAAATATAGTTGGATACATTCAGTACTTC. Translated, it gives CASSPNIVGYIQYF.